Following are 5 T cell receptor beta chains from one sample sequenced in a study of Graves' ophthalmopathy and Graves' hyperthyroidism. RNA transcripts yielded amplified TCR beta CDR3 regions. HTBI primers were employed in first-round RT-PCR, then a second-round multiplex PCR followed. TCRdb called the multiplex PCR reads again in MiXCR, with one record for every CDR3 protein. This sample carries around 1,000,000 distinct CDR3 sequences, 35% to 40% of them seen once, and the ten largest clones take over 8.5%. Sequenced: peripheral blood or thyroid tissue (not recorded which). The receptors stem from an adult man with Graves' hyperthyroidism.

The rearrangement uses TRBV15 and TRBJ2-3, with D possibly matching TRBD2 (7 bases). The germline CDR1 and CDR2 sequences are LNHNV and YYDKDF (reference sequence). CDR3 length: 16 residues. V gave up 3 bases and J gave up 3 bases, with 16 bases separating them. Written as DNA, the CDR3 is TGTGCCACCAGCAGGGGCGGGGGCACGAGGACAGATACGCAGTATTTT. Protein product: CATSRGGGTRTDTQYF.

A note on this clonotype: Since a much larger clone is just one base distant, this may be a read error. The chain combines TRBV5-1 with TRBJ1-2, with 9 bases that match TRBD1. CDR1 and CDR2 from the germline V gene are SGHRS and YFSETQ. The CDR3 sequence is 15 residues long. CDR3: CASSSPDRGDYSYTF. DNA of the CDR3: TGCGCCAGCAGCTCCCCCGACAGGGGGGACTATAGCTACACCTTC. Full variable domain (rest looked up from reference TRBV5-1 and TRBJ1-2): KAGVTQTPRYLIKTRGQQVTLSCSPISGHRSVSWYQQTPGQGLQFLFEYFSETQRNKGNFPGRFSGRQFSNSRSEMNVSTLELGDSALYLCASSSPDRGDYSYTFGSGTRLTVV.

This clonotype showed up many times. This chain joins TRBV7-2 and TRBJ1-1, with no clear D. This CDR3 has 13 residues. Trimming removed 2 bases at V and 4 bases at J, with 8 bases between. Germline V gene data show CDR1 as SGHTA and CDR2 as FQGNSA. CDR3 in amino acids: CASSLSQITEAFF. CDR3 sequence (DNA): TGTGCCAGCAGCTTATCACAGATCACTGAAGCTTTCTTT. The entire variable domain, with the rest obtained from reference TRBV7-2 and TRBJ1-1, is as follows: GAGVSQSPSNKVTEKGKDVELRCDPISGHTALYWYRQSLGQGLEFLIYFQGNSAPDKSGLPSDRFSAERTGGSVSTLTIQRTQQEDSAVYLCASSLSQITEAFFGQGTRLTVV.

Many counts were recorded for this clonotype. The V gene is TRBV12-3 or TRBV12-4, the J gene TRBJ1-2; D is perhaps TRBD1 (6 bases). The V gene lost 5 bases and the J gene lost 8 bases, with 12 bases spanning the gap. The CDR3 consists of 12 residues. The CDR3 protein is CASSTTGLGYTF. CDR3 DNA: TGTGCCAGCAGTACTACAGGGTTAGGCTACACCTTC.

This clonotype was observed a single time. This rearrangement joins TRBV19 to TRBJ1-5; the match to TRBD1 covers 8 bases. The J segment lost 3 bases and the V segment lost 11 bases, leaving 9 bases of the junction unmatched. This CDR3 has 14 amino acids. Germline values: CDR1 LNHDA, CDR2 SQIVND (reference sequence). The CDR3 DNA reads as TGTGCCTGGGGCCGGACAGGGCTCAATCAGCCCCAGCATTTT. It encodes CAWGRTGLNQPQHF. Drawing the rest from reference TRBV19 and TRBJ1-5, the complete variable domain is DGGITQSPKYLFRKEGQNVTLSCEQNLNHDAMYWYRQDPGQGLRLIYYSQIVNDFQKGDIAEGYSVSREKKESFPLTVTSAQKNPTAFYLCAWGRTGLNQPQHFGDGTRLSIL.